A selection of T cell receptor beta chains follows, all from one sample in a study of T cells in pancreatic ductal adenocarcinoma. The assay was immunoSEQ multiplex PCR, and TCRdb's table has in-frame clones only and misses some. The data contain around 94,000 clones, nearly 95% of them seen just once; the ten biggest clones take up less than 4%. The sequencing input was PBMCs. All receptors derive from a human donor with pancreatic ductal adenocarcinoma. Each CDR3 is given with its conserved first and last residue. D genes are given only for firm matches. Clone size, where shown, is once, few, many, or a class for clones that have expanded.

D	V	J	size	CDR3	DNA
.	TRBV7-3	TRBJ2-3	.	CASSANPLAASPYTDTQYF	TGTGCCAGCAGCGCTAACCCCCTCGCCGCCTCACCGTACACAGATACGCAGTATTTT
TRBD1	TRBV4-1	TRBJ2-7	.	CASSQFRPGQVTSEQYF	TGCGCCAGCAGCCAATTTCGACCGGGACAGGTGACTAGCGAGCAGTACTTC
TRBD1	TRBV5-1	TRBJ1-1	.	CASSPRTGGSTEAFF	TGCGCCAGCAGCCCCAGGACAGGGGGGTCAACTGAAGCTTTCTTT
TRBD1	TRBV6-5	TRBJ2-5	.	CASSSGTAYQETQYF	TGTGCCAGCAGTTCTGGGACAGCTTACCAAGAGACCCAGTACTTC
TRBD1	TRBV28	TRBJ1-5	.	CASSWTGGFNGPQHF	TGTGCCAGCAGTTGGACAGGGGGCTTCAATGGGCCCCAGCATTTT
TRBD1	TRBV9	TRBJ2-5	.	CASSTSTGAETQYF	TGTGCCAGCAGCACCTCGACAGGGGCCGAGACCCAGTACTTC
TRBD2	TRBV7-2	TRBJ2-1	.	CASSYTSAGGDNEQFF	TGTGCCAGCAGCTATACCTCAGCGGGAGGAGACAATGAGCAGTTCTTC
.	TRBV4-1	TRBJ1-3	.	CASSQGGRGGNTIYF	TGCGCCAGCAGCCAAGGGGGGAGGGGAGGAAACACCATATATTTT
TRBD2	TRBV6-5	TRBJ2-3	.	CASSYGGRGDTQYF	TGTGCCAGCAGTTACGGCGGGAGGGGAGATACGCAGTATTTT
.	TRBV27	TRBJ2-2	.	CASMVGVGGELFF	TGTGCCAGCATGGTAGGGGTGGGCGGGGAGCTGTTTTTT
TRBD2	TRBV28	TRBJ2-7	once	CASRLADAYEQYF	TGTGCCAGCAGACTAGCGGACGCCTACGAGCAGTACTTC
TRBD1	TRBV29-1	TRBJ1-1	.	CSVANRDREAFF	TGCAGCGTTGCAAACCGGGACAGAGAAGCTTTCTTT
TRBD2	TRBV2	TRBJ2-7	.	CAVRGLAGNEQYF	TGTGCCGTTCGTGGGCTAGCGGGCAACGAGCAGTACTTC
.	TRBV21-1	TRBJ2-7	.	CASSKDTGDYEQYF	TGTGCCAGCAGCAAAGATACGGGGGACTACGAGCAGTACTTC
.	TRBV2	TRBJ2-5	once	CASSSNVGAAETQYF	TGTGCCAGCAGTTCAAACGTAGGCGCAGCGGAGACCCAGTACTTC
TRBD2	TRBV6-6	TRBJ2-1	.	CASSYQMAGAPKIQFF	TGTGCCAGCAGTTACCAGATGGCGGGAGCCCCAAAAATCCAGTTCTTC
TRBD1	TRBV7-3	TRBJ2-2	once	CASSAQGNGGELFF	TGTGCCAGCAGCGCACAGGGGAACGGGGGGGAGCTGTTTTTT
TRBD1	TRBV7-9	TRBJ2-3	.	CASSSTGDPPNTQYF	TGTGCCAGCAGCTCGACAGGGGACCCTCCGAATACGCAGTATTTT
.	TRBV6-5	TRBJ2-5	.	CASSYPRDKETQYF	TGTGCCAGCAGTTACCCCCGGGATAAAGAGACCCAGTACTTC
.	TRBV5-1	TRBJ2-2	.	CASSTGTTGELFF	TGCGCCAGCAGCACCGGGACTACCGGGGAGCTGTTTTTT
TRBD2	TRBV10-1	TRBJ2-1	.	CASSGTSGSRNEQFF	TGCGCCAGCAGTGGGACTAGCGGGAGTAGAAATGAGCAGTTCTTC
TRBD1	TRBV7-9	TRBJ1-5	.	CASSSQGAQPQHF	TGTGCCAGCAGCTCTCAGGGGGCTCAGCCCCAGCATTTT
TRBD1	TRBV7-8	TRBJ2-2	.	CASSRSGTAGELFF	TGTGCCAGCAGCCGCTCCGGGACAGCCGGGGAGCTGTTTTTT
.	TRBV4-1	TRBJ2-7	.	CASSQGSSYEQYF	TGCGCCAGCAGCCAAGGGAGCTCCTACGAGCAGTACTTC
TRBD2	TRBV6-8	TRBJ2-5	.	CASSYSGTSGTETQYF	TGTGCCAGCAGTTACTCTGGGACTAGCGGGACGGAGACCCAGTACTTC
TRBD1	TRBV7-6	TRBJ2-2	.	CASSLSHRGTGPGELFF	TGTGCCAGCAGCTTATCGCATCGCGGGACAGGGCCCGGGGAGCTGTTTTTT
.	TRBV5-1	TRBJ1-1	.	CASSLALNSQGNTEAFF	TGCGCCAGCAGCTTGGCCTTGAACTCCCAGGGGAACACTGAAGCTTTCTTT
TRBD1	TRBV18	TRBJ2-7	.	CASGGRDSRYEQYF	TGTGCCAGCGGCGGCCGGGACAGTCGGTACGAGCAGTACTTC
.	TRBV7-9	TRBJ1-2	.	CASSLTPDGYTF	TGTGCCAGCAGCTTAACTCCGGATGGCTACACCTTC
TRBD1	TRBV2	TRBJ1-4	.	CANGQGATNEKLFF	TGTGCCAATGGACAGGGGGCCACTAATGAAAAACTGTTTTTT
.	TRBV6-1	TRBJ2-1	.	CASSLAGTWLFF	TGTGCCAGCAGTCTTGCCGGGACTTGGTTGTTCTTC
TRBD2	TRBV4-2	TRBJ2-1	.	CASSQDLIAGSYNEQFF	TGTGCCAGCAGCCAAGATCTAATAGCGGGAAGCTACAATGAGCAGTTCTTC
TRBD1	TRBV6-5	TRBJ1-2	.	CASSKTGAPPYGYTF	TGTGCCAGCAGTAAGACAGGGGCCCCTCCCTATGGCTACACCTTC
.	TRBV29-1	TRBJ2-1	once	CSVVRDAYNEQFF	TGCAGCGTGGTCCGAGATGCCTACAATGAGCAGTTCTTC
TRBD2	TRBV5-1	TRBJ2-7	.	CASSFNSGNEQYF	TGCGCCAGCAGCTTCAATAGCGGGAACGAGCAGTACTTC
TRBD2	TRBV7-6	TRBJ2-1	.	CASSSPGRSYYNEQFF	TGTGCCAGCAGTTCCCCCGGGAGGTCCTACTACAATGAGCAGTTCTTC
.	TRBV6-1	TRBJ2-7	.	CASRRTGLPDEQYF	TGTGCCAGCAGAAGAACAGGGCTGCCCGACGAGCAGTACTTC